These 22 T cell receptor beta chains originate from one sample sequenced in a study of T cells in Graves' hyperthyroidism and ophthalmopathy. Amplification of TCR beta CDR3 regions used RNA as the template. The HTBI primer set was used in a first-round RT-PCR of the TCR CDR3. TCRdb itself ran the multiplex PCR reads through MiXCR, one entry per CDR3 protein. Here the sample spans some 550,000 distinct CDR3 sequences, 20% being singletons. Input material: blood. The receptor source for this set is a man between 18 and 29 years old with Graves' hyperthyroidism.

This clonotype was counted ten times or more. The chain carries TRBV7-9 and TRBJ1-1; 7 bases map to TRBD1. Germline trimming cut 6 bases from V and 11 bases from J; bases unmatched to any gene: 15. Germline values: CDR1 SEHNR, CDR2 FQNEAQ (reference sequence). The CDR3 length is 14 residues. Here the CDR3 reads CASRGTARTFGAFF. The CDR3 region has the DNA TGTGCCAGCAGGGGGACAGCACGGACCTTCGGGGCTTTCTTT. Based on the CDR3 plus reference TRBV7-9 and TRBJ1-1, the full variable domain is DTGVSQNPRHKITKRGQNVTFRCDPISEHNRLYWYRQTLGQGPEFLTYFQNEAQLEKSRLLSDRFSAERPKGSFSTLEIQRTEQGDSAMYLCASRGTARTFGAFFGQGTRLTVV.

V is TRBV14 and J is TRBJ1-1, with 11 bases matching TRBD1. V gave up 2 bases and J gave up 4 bases; unmatched junction bases: 3. The CDR3 contains 15 residues. The germline V gene has CDR1 SGHDN and CDR2 FVKESK. The CDR3, as DNA: TGTGCCAGCAGCCAAAGGACAGGGGGCCGCACTGAAGCTTTCTTT. It translates to CASSQRTGGRTEAFF.

There are a few counts of this clonotype. This chain uses TRBV20-1 with TRBJ2-2; D unresolved. The CDR3 covers 13 residues. In germline, CDR1 is DFQATT, CDR2 SNEGSKA (reference sequence). V lost 0 bases and J 8 bases, leaving 10 bases between the germline ends. This CDR3 reads CSARDGRSGELFF. CDR3 in DNA: TGCAGTGCTAGAGACGGGCGAAGTGGGGAGCTGTTTTTT.

This clonotype was detected once. The chain uses TRBV12-3 or TRBV12-4 and TRBJ1-2; 8 nucleotides agree with TRBD1. J lost 8 bases, V lost 6 bases, and 8 bases had no gene match. This CDR3 is built from 13 residues. The CDR3 nucleotides read TGTGCCAGCAGCAGGGACAGGACCTTGGGCTACACCTTC. Protein product: CASSRDRTLGYTF.

Only a few counts were recorded for this clonotype. The chain couples TRBV5-5 to TRBJ1-5, with 9 positions matching TRBD1. The germline V gene has CDR1 SGHKS and CDR2 YYEKEE (reference sequence). The V gene end was trimmed by 3 bases and the J gene end by 7 bases; junction bases not matched to a gene: 8. This CDR3 spans 15 amino acids. The CDR3 nucleotides are TGTGCCAGCAGCTCGGAACAGGGGGCGGGGCAGCCCCAGCATTTT. Its protein product is CASSSEQGAGQPQHF.

The J gene is TRBJ2-4, the V gene TRBV4-1; 12 bases map to TRBD1. The length of the CDR3 is 17 residues. Germline-derived CDR1 and CDR2 are MGHRA and YSYEKL. V shed 0 bases, J shed 3 bases, and the junction held 3 bases outside the gene matches. The CDR3 here is CASSQDGTGGGKNIQYF. CDR3 sequence (DNA): TGCGCCAGCAGCCAAGATGGGACAGGGGGCGGCAAAAACATTCAGTACTTC.

This clonotype was seen repeatedly, ten times or more. The chain's CDR3 is CASSYGQGTTQYF. CDR3 DNA: TGCGCCAGCAGCTATGGACAGGGCACCACCCAGTACTTC. The genes are TRBV5-1 and TRBJ2-5; 8 nucleotides match TRBD1. CDR1 SGHRS and CDR2 YFSETQ come from the germline V gene. The CDR3 is 13 amino acids. Trimming removed 3 bases from V and 8 bases from J; junction bases left unmatched: 6.

This clonotype was observed at least ten times. The gene calls are TRBV19 and TRBJ1-5; 7 bases are shared with TRBD1. After removal of 6 bases from V and 3 bases from J, the junction contained 8 bases not matched to a gene. This CDR3 is built from 15 residues. Germline values: CDR1 LNHDA, CDR2 SQIVND (reference sequence). The CDR3 spells CASRWGTEHNQPQHF. The CDR3 bases are TGTGCCAGTAGATGGGGGACAGAGCACAATCAGCCCCAGCATTTT.

In its sample, this clonotype was seen many times. The rearrangement joins TRBV7-2 to TRBJ2-7, with D possibly matching TRBD2 (6 bases). From germline, CDR1 is SGHTA and CDR2 FQGNSA. This CDR3 is 13 amino acids long. Deletions cut 2 bases from V and 5 bases from J, with 10 bases between. CDR3: CASSLRGEDEQYF. CDR3 nucleotide sequence: TGTGCCAGCAGCTTAAGAGGGGAGGACGAGCAGTACTTC. The variable domain in full, completed from reference TRBV7-2 and TRBJ2-7, reads GAGVSQSPSNKVTEKGKDVELRCDPISGHTALYWYRQSLGQGLEFLIYFQGNSAPDKSGLPSDRFSAERTGGSVSTLTIQRTQQEDSAVYLCASSLRGEDEQYFGPGTRLTVT.

This clonotype was seen only a few times. The CDR3 bases are TGTGCCACCAGTGATGGTGCCAAGACCAACGAGCAGTACTTC. Amino acids: CATSDGAKTNEQYF. J is TRBJ2-7 and V is TRBV24-1; no reliable D call. The CDR3 is made up of 14 amino acids. Deletions cut 3 bases from V and 5 bases from J, with 13 bases between. Germline values: CDR1 KGHDR, CDR2 SFDVKD.

In its sample, this clonotype was seen a few times. This rearrangement joins TRBV7-9 to TRBJ2-2, with D tentatively TRBD1 or TRBD2 (5 bases each). Trimming took 5 bases from V and 6 from J, leaving 16 bases between them. This CDR3 region has 15 residues. Germline-derived CDR1 and CDR2 are SEHNR and FQNEAQ (reference sequence). CDR3 region: CASSPPGPNPGELFF. The CDR3 nucleotides are TGTGCCAGCAGCCCTCCGGGGCCCAACCCCGGGGAGCTGTTTTTT.

This clonotype was seen at least ten times. CDR3 in amino acids: CASSWDSINSPLHF. Here the CDR3 DNA reads TGTGCCAGCAGTTGGGACAGTATAAATTCACCCCTCCACTTT. The chain couples TRBV6-5 to TRBJ1-6; 7 nucleotides match TRBD1. J gave up 7 bases and V 4 bases, and 4 bases lay outside the gene matches. The CDR3 runs to 14 residues. Looked up from germline, CDR1 is MNHEY and CDR2 is SVGAGI.

This clonotype has at least ten counts. The gene calls are TRBV2 and TRBJ2-7; D not certain. The CDR3 is 19 residues long. The V end was cut by 2 bases, the J end by 0 bases, with 23 bases between. Looked up from germline, CDR1 is SNHLY and CDR2 is FYNNEI. The CDR3 coding sequence is TGTGCCAGCAGTGAATACTCGCCCACAGCCATCACAATCTCCTACGAGCAGTACTTC. This translates into CASSEYSPTAITISYEQYF.

This clonotype was seen many times. V gene TRBV6-5 combines with J gene TRBJ1-2; the D is unclear. Trimming took 0 bases from V and 4 from J, leaving 6 bases between them. The CDR3 length is 13 residues. Germline V gene data show CDR1 as MNHEY and CDR2 as SVGAGI. The CDR3 coding sequence is TGTGCCAGCAGTTACTCAGGATCCTATGGCTACACCTTC. This codes for CASSYSGSYGYTF.

CDR3 in amino acids: CASSLDPGQGTLYQPQHF. In DNA, the CDR3 is TGTGCCAGCAGCCTCGATCCGGGACAGGGTACCCTCTATCAGCCCCAGCATTTT. The chain joins TRBV28 to TRBJ1-5; 9 bases fit TRBD1. Germline CDR1 is MDHEN and CDR2 is SYDVKM. This CDR3 region has 18 residues. V gave up 6 bases and J gave up 5 bases; unmatched junction bases: 17. The variable domain in full, completed from reference TRBV28 and TRBJ1-5, reads DVKVTQSSRYLVKRTGEKVFLECVQDMDHENMFWYRQDPGLGLRLIYFSYDVKMKEKGDIPEGYSVSREKKERFSLILESASTNQTSMYLCASSLDPGQGTLYQPQHFGDGTRLSIL.

The gene calls are TRBV27 and TRBJ1-1; tentative D call: TRBD1 (5 bases). Germline V lookup: CDR1 MNHEY, CDR2 SMNVEV (reference sequence). There are 16 residues in the CDR3. Trimming stripped 8 bases from V and 4 bases from J, with 23 bases between. CDR3 residues: CASQTRAPPGGTEAFF. The CDR3 nucleotides are TGTGCCAGCCAAACCCGGGCACCCCCCGGGGGCACTGAAGCTTTCTTT.

This clonotype was counted at least ten times. J is TRBJ2-7 and V is TRBV20-1; the D gene is possibly TRBD1 (6 bases). The CDR3 is 15 amino acids. The germline CDR1 and CDR2 sequences are DFQATT and SNEGSKA (reference sequence). The V and J ends lost 6 bases and 4 bases respectively, with 22 bases between them. The CDR3 sequence: CSALKQGGVAYEQYF. The CDR3 DNA reads TGCAGTGCACTAAAACAGGGCGGCGTGGCATACGAGCAGTACTTC.

Ten or more counts support this clonotype. This chain joins TRBV7-8 and TRBJ1-1; TRBD1 agrees at 7 bases. Germline CDR1 is SGHVS and CDR2 is FQNEAQ. The V and J ends lost 5 bases and 3 bases, in that order; junction bases with no gene match: 3. There are 13 residues in the CDR3. CDR3 amino acids: CASSRGQDTEAFF. As DNA, the CDR3 is TGTGCCAGCAGCCGAGGACAGGACACTGAAGCTTTCTTT.

The chain employs TRBV12-3 or TRBV12-4 and TRBJ1-1, with D possibly being TRBD1 (6 bases). Trimming pared 4 bases from V and 6 bases from J, leaving 12 bases between. The CDR3 has 13 residues. The CDR3 region is CASSSRGPSEAFF. DNA for the CDR3: TGTGCCAGCAGTTCCAGGGGACCCTCTGAAGCTTTCTTT.

This clonotype was observed many times. The gene calls are TRBV9 and TRBJ2-2; D is uncertain. CDR1 SGDLS and CDR2 YYNGEE come from the germline V gene. The V gene lost 0 bases and the J gene lost 8 bases, with 8 bases spanning the gap. CDR3 length: 13 residues. CDR3 region: CASSVEGSGELFF. The CDR3 region has the DNA TGTGCCAGCAGCGTAGAGGGATCGGGGGAGCTGTTTTTT.

This clonotype has a count of ten or more. The V and J genes are TRBV20-1 and TRBJ2-5; 9 bases match TRBD2. The CDR3 consists of 14 residues. After removal of 5 bases from V and 4 bases from J, the junction contained 8 bases not matched to a gene. The germline CDR1 and CDR2 sequences are DFQATT and SNEGSKA (reference sequence). The CDR3 coding sequence is TGCAGTGCTCCCCGGCTAGCGGGGCTAGAGACCCAGTACTTC. Its protein product is CSAPRLAGLETQYF.

The V gene is TRBV14, the J gene TRBJ1-6, with D possibly being TRBD1 (6 bases). The CDR3 is 15 residues long. The germline V gene encodes CDR1 SGHDN and CDR2 FVKESK. Trimming shortened V by 0 bases and J by 11 bases, and 14 bases separated the two germline ends. The CDR3 loop is CASSQDETGWPPLHF. The CDR3 nucleotides read TGTGCCAGCAGCCAAGATGAAACAGGGTGGCCACCCCTCCACTTT.